These 9 T cell receptor beta chains were all obtained from the same sample, sequenced in a study of cytomegalovirus exposure and HLA in healthy donors. In the PCR, 60 Vbeta and 13 Jbeta primers were used. Sequenced by immunoSEQ multiplex PCR; TCRdb stores in-frame clones only, minus some. The profile shows 110,000 to 150,000 clones, 70% to 85% of them singletons. Input material: PBMCs. The origin of the receptors is a male donor in good health and CMV-seronegative.

The chain links TRBV11-2 to TRBJ1-1; D gene ambiguous. Germline V gene lookup returns CDR1 SGHAT and CDR2 FQNNGV. Trimming pared 3 bases from V and 1 base from J, leaving 6 bases between. The CDR3 length is 13 residues. The CDR3 coding sequence is TGTGCCAGCAGCTTCGGTCGGAACACTGAAGCTTTCTTT. It is translated as CASSFGRNTEAFF.

This clone was seen a handful of times. The rearrangement links TRBV19 to TRBJ1-1; 7 bases align to TRBD1. Looked up from germline, CDR1 is LNHDA and CDR2 is SQIVND (reference sequence). V lost 4 bases and J lost 5; bases outside the gene matches: 13. This CDR3 has 16 residues. CDR3 coding DNA: TGTGCCAGTAGTACTACGGGACAGTCGGTAGGGACTGAAGCTTTCTTT. It specifies CASSTTGQSVGTEAFF.

This clone was seen more than once but under ten times. CDR3 protein: CASSLDLAGSYNEQFF. The CDR3 bases are TGCGCCAGCAGCTTGGATCTAGCTGGGTCCTACAATGAGCAGTTCTTC. The V call is TRBV5-1, the J call TRBJ2-1; tentative D call: TRBD2 (5 bases). CDR1 SGHRS and CDR2 YFSETQ come from the germline V gene. The CDR3 is 16 residues long. Trimming took off 0 bases at V and 1 base at J, with 11 bases between the two ends.

The V gene is TRBV27, the J gene TRBJ1-5, with D perhaps TRBD1 (6 bases). The germline V and J ends were trimmed by 2 bases and 5 bases, with 16 bases remaining between them. This CDR3 has 16 amino acids. From germline, CDR1 is MNHEY and CDR2 SMNVEV (reference sequence). For the CDR3, the DNA is TGTGCCAGCAGTTTAGGGGGCTCCCGGTGGGATCAGCCCCAGCATTTT. It is translated as CASSLGGSRWDQPQHF.

The rearrangement joins TRBV19 to TRBJ1-2; possible D gene TRBD1, 5 bases. CDR1 and CDR2 from the germline V gene are LNHDA and SQIVND (reference sequence). Trimming cost V 5 bases and J 4 bases, with 26 bases left between them. This CDR3 is 18 amino acids long. CDR3 sequence (DNA): TGTGCCAGTAGTTGGAGGAGGGCGACAGAAGCCTTTTTCTATGGCTACACCTTC. Residues: CASSWRRATEAFFYGYTF.

The rearrangement joins TRBV15 to TRBJ1-2, with D perhaps matching TRBD1 (5 bases). Germline V CDR1 and CDR2: LNHNV, YYDKDF (reference sequence). V lost 0 bases and J lost 6, with 11 bases in between. The CDR3 runs 14 residues. CDR3 DNA sequence: TGTGCCACCAGCAGAGATGTTAGGGGCAATGGCTACACCTTC. This sequence encodes CATSRDVRGNGYTF. The full variable domain, with the rest looked up from reference TRBV15 and TRBJ1-2, is DAMVIQNPRYQVTQFGKPVTLSCSQTLNHNVMYWYQQKSSQAPKLLFHYYDKDFNNEADTPDNFQSRRPNTSFCFLDIRSPGLGDTAMYLCATSRDVRGNGYTFGSGTRLTVV.

The J gene is TRBJ1-1, the V gene TRBV28; D call uncertain. The CDR3 runs 12 residues. V lost 7 bases to trimming and J lost 0 bases, with 6 bases between them. The germline V gene has CDR1 MDHEN and CDR2 SYDVKM. This CDR3 is CASKLMNTEAFF. The CDR3 DNA reads TGTGCCAGCAAGCTGATGAACACTGAAGCTTTCTTT.

This clone was seen a handful of times. The chain combines TRBV6-5 with TRBJ2-1; maybe TRBD2 (6 bases). V lost 6 bases and J 0 bases, leaving 12 bases between the germline ends. Germline CDR1 MNHEY, CDR2 SVGAGI. CDR3 length equals 15 residues. The CDR3 DNA follows: TGTGCCAGCAGCGGGGACTCTAGCTCCTACAATGAGCAGTTCTTC. This translates into CASSGDSSSYNEQFF.

The chain links TRBV5-1 to TRBJ2-7; maybe TRBD1 (6 bases). Per the germline V gene, CDR1 is SGHRS and CDR2 is YFSETQ. V dropped 4 bases and J dropped 2 bases, with 16 bases sitting between them. The CDR3 has 15 amino acids. The CDR3 loop is CASSPQPGQTYEQYF. Here the CDR3 DNA reads TGCGCCAGCAGCCCCCAGCCAGGACAGACCTACGAGCAGTACTTC. The full variable domain, its missing parts supplied by reference TRBV5-1 and TRBJ2-7, is KAGVTQTPRYLIKTRGQQVTLSCSPISGHRSVSWYQQTPGQGLQFLFEYFSETQRNKGNFPGRFSGRQFSNSRSEMNVSTLELGDSALYLCASSPQPGQTYEQYFGPGTRLTVT.